This TCR beta chain was obtained from a study of blood T cell repertoires in COVID-19. Germline V lookup: CDR1 MNHEY, CDR2 SMNVEV (reference sequence). The CDR3 totals 16 residues. The V gene lost 5 bases and the J gene lost 0 bases, with 13 bases spanning the gap. Clones were sequenced by immunoSEQ multiplex PCR, and TCRdb holds only the in-frame ones, with some missing. Of more than 90,000 clones listed, roughly 88% are singletons. Source material: peripheral blood. The source is a woman between 65 and 79 years old with acute or convalescent COVID-19. This chain uses TRBV27 with TRBJ1-4, with D possibly matching TRBD1 (5 bases). CDR3 DNA: TGTGCCAGCAGTCTCTGGGGCATGGCAACTAATGAAAAACTGTTTTTT. Translating gives CASSLWGMATNEKLFF.